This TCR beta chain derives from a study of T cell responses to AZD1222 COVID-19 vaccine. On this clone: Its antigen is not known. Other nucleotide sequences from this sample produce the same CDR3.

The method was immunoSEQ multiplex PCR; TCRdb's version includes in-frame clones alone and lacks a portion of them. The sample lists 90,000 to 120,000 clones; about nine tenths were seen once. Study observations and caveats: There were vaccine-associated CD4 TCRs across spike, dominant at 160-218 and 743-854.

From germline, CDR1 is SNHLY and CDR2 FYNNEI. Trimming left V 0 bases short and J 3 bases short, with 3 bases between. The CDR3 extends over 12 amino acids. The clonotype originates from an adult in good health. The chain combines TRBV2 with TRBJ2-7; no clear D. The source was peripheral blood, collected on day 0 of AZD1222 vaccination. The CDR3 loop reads CASSEALYEQYF. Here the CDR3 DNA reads TGTGCCAGCAGTGAAGCTCTCTACGAGCAGTACTTC.